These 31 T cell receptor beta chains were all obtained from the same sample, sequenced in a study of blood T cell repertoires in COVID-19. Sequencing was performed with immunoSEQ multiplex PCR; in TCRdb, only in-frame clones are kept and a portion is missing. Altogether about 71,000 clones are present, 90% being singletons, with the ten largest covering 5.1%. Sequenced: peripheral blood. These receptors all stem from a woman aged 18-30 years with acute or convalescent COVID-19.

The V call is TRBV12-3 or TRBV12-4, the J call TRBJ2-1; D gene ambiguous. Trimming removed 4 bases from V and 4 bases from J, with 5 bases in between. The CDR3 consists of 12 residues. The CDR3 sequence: CASSSLYNEQFF. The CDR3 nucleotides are TGTGCCAGCAGTTCCTTATACAATGAGCAGTTCTTC.

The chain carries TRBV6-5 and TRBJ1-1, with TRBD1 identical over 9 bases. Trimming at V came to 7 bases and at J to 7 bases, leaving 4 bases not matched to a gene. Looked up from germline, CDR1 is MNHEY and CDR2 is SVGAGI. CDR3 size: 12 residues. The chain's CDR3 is CASTWDRVEAFF. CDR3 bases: TGTGCCAGCACCTGGGACAGGGTTGAAGCTTTCTTT.

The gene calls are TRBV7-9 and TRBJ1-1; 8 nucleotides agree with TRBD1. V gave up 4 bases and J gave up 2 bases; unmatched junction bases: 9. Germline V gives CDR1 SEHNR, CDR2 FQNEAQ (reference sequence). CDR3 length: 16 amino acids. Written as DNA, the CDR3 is TGTGCCAGCAGCTCCAACCTCAGGGGGCTAAACACTGAAGCTTTCTTT. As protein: CASSSNLRGLNTEAFF.

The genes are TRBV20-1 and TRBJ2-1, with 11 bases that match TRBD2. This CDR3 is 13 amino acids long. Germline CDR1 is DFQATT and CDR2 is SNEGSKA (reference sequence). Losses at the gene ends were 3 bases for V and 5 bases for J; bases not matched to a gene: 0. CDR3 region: CSASSGGDNEQFF. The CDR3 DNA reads TGCAGTGCTAGTAGCGGGGGGGACAATGAGCAGTTCTTC.

For the CDR3, the DNA is TGTGCCAGCAGCGACGGCAGGGCTGGCTACACCTTC. Translated, it gives CASSDGRAGYTF. The chain employs TRBV2 and TRBJ1-2, with a weak D call TRBD1 (5 bases). Germline lookup yields CDR1 SNHLY and CDR2 FYNNEI. Trimming cost V 6 bases and J 7 bases, with 12 bases left between them. The CDR3 length is 12 residues.

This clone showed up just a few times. The CDR3 region has the DNA TGTGCCTGGAGTGTAGTTAGCGGGAGGTCAGGCGAGCAGTTCTTC. Translation gives CAWSVVSGRSGEQFF. The rearrangement uses TRBV30 and TRBJ2-1, with 10 bases aligning to TRBD2. With 0 bases clipped from V and 10 bases from J, the junction kept 9 bases outside the gene matches. CDR3 length: 15 residues. The V gene's germline CDR1 is GTSNPN and CDR2 SVGIG (reference sequence).

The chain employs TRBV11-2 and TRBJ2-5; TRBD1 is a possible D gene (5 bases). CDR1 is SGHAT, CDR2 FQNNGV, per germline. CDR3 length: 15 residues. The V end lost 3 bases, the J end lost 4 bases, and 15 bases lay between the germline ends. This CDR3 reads CASSFLAETGETQYF. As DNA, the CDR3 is TGTGCCAGCAGCTTCCTGGCGGAAACAGGAGAGACCCAGTACTTC.

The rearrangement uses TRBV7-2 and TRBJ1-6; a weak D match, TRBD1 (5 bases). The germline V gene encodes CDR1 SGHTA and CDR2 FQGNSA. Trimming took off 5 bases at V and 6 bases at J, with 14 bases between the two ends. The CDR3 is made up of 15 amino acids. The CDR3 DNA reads TGTGCCAGCAGCCCAAGGGGTGGAGTTAATTCACCCCTCCACTTT. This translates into CASSPRGGVNSPLHF.

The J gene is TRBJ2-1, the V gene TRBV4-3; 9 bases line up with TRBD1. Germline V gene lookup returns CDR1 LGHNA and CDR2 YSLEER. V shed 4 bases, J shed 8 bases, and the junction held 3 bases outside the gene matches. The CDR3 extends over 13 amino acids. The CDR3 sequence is CASSLQGADEQFF. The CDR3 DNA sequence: TGCGCCAGCAGCCTACAGGGGGCCGATGAGCAGTTCTTC.

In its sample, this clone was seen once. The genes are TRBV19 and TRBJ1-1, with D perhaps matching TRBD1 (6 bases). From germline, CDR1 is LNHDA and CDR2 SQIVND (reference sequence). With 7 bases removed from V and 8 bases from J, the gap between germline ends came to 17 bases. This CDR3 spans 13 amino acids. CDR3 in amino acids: CASTRARGGEAFF. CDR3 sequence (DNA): TGTGCCAGTACCAGAGCGAGAGGGGGAGAAGCTTTCTTT.

This CDR3 reads CASSLDRGETQYF. CDR3 nucleotide sequence: TGTGCCAGCAGCTTAGATCGGGGAGAGACCCAGTACTTC. The genes are TRBV7-2 and TRBJ2-5, with D possibly TRBD2 on 5 matching bases. The germline CDR1 and CDR2 sequences are SGHTA and FQGNSA. This CDR3 has 13 amino acids. Trimming stripped 1 base from V and 4 bases from J, with 7 bases between.

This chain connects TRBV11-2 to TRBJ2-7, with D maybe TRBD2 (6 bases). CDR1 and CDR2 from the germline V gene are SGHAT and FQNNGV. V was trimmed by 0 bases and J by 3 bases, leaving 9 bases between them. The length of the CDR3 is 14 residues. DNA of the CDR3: TGTGCCAGCAGCTTAGATTCCGGGAGCTACGAGCAGTACTTC. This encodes CASSLDSGSYEQYF.

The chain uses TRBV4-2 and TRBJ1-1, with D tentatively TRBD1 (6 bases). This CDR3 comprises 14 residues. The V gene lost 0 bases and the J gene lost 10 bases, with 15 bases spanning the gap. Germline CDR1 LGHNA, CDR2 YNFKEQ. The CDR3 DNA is TGTGCCAGCAGCCAAGACTCGGGGGGCGGGTTAGCTTTCTTT. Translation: CASSQDSGGGLAFF.

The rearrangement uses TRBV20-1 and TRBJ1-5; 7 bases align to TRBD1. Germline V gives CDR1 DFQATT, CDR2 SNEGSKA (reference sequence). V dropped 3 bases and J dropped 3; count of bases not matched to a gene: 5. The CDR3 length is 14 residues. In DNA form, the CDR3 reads TGCAGTGCTAGTTCGGGACAGTACAATCAGCCCCAGCATTTT. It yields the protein CSASSGQYNQPQHF.

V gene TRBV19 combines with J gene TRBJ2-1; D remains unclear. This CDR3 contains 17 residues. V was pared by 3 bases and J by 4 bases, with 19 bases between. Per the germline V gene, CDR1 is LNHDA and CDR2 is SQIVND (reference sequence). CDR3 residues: CASSMLSRAAGYNEQFF. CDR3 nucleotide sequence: TGTGCCAGTAGTATGTTATCAAGAGCCGCAGGATACAATGAGCAGTTCTTC.

This CDR3 reads CASRADRVDGYTF. CDR3 DNA: TGTGCCAGCAGGGCTGACAGGGTTGATGGCTACACCTTC. The rearrangement joins TRBV6-5 to TRBJ1-2; the match to TRBD1 covers 7 bases. Germline trimming cut 6 bases from V and 6 bases from J; bases unmatched to any gene: 7. This CDR3 has 13 amino acids. Per the germline V gene, CDR1 is MNHEY and CDR2 is SVGAGI.

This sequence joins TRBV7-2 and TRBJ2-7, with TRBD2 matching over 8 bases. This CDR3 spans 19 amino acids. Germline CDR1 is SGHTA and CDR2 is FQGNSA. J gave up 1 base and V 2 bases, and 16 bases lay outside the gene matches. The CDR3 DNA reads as TGTGCCAGCAGCTTATCGTCTCAACGGGGCGGGGGGTTGTCCTACGAGCAGTACTTC. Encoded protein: CASSLSSQRGGGLSYEQYF.

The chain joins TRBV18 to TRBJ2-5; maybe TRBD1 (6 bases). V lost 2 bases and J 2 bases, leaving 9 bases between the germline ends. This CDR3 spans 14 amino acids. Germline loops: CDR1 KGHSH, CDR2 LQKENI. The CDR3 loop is CASSPYRDQETQYF. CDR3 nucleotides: TGTGCCAGCTCACCATACAGGGATCAAGAGACCCAGTACTTC.

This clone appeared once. Written as DNA, the CDR3 is TGTGCCAGCCATAACACCGGGACAACAGAAAAACTGTTTTTT. Translation: CASHNTGTTEKLFF. J is TRBJ1-4 and V is TRBV19; a possible D gene is TRBD1 (6 bases). V was shortened by 9 bases and J by 8 bases, with 19 bases between the two germline ends. Germline V lookup: CDR1 LNHDA, CDR2 SQIVND (reference sequence). This CDR3 contains 14 residues.

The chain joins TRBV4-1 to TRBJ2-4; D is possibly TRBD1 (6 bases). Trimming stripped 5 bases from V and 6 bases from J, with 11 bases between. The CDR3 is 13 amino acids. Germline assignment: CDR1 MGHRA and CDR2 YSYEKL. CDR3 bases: TGCGCCAGCAGCGCGACGACAGGAAACATTCAGTACTTC. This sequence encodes CASSATTGNIQYF.

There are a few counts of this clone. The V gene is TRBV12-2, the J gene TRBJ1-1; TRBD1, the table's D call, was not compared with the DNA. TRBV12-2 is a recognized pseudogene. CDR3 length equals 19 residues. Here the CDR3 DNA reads TGTGCAAGTCGCTTAACATTAAAGCCTGGGGGACACTGGAACACTGAAGCTTTCTTT. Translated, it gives CASRLTLKPGGHWNTEAFF.

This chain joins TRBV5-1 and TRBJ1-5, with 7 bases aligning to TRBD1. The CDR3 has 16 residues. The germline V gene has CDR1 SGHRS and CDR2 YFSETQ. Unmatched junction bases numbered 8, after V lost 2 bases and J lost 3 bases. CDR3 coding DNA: TGCGCCAGCAGCTTTGGAACCGGGACAGACAATCAGCCCCAGCATTTT. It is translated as CASSFGTGTDNQPQHF.

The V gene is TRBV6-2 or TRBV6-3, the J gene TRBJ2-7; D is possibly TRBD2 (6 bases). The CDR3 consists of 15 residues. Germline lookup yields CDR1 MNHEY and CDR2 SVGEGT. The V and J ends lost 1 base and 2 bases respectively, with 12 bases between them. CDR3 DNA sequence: TGTGCCAGCAGTTACTGGGGGACTGATACCTACGAGCAGTACTTC. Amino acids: CASSYWGTDTYEQYF.

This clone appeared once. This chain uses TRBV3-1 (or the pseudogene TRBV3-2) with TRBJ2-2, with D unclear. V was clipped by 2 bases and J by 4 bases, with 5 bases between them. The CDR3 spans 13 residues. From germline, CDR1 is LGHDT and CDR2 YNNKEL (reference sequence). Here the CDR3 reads CASSQSRTGELFF. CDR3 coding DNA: TGTGCCAGCAGCCAAAGCCGCACCGGGGAGCTGTTTTTT.

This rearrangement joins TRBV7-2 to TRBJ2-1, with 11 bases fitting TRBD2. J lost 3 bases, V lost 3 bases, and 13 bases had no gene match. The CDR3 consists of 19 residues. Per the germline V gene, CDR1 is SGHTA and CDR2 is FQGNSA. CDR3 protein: CASSLRGGGLAESYNEQFF. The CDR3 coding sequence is TGTGCCAGCAGCTTGAGGGGAGGGGGACTAGCGGAAAGCTACAATGAGCAGTTCTTC. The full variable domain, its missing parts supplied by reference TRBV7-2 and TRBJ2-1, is GAGVSQSPSNKVTEKGKDVELRCDPISGHTALYWYRQSLGQGLEFLIYFQGNSAPDKSGLPSDRFSAERTGGSVSTLTIQRTQQEDSAVYLCASSLRGGGLAESYNEQFFGPGTRLTVL.

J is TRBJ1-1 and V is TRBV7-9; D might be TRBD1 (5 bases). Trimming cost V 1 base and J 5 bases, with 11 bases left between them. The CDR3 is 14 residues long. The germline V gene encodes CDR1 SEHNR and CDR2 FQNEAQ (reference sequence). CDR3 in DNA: TGTGCCAGCAGCTTAGTTTTGGGGCGAACTGAAGCTTTCTTT. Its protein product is CASSLVLGRTEAFF.

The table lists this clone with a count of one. The CDR3 here is CASSSTGGTEAFF. In DNA, the CDR3 is TGTGCCAGCAGTTCGACAGGGGGCACTGAAGCTTTCTTT. V gene TRBV6-6 combines with J gene TRBJ1-1; 9 positions match TRBD1. V lost 4 bases and J lost 4; bases outside the gene matches: 1. The germline V gene has CDR1 MNHNY and CDR2 SVGAGI (reference sequence). This CDR3 region has 13 residues.

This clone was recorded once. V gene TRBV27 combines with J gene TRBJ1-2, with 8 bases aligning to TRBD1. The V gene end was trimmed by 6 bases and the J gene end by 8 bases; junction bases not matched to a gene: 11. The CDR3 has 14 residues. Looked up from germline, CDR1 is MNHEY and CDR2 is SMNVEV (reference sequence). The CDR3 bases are TGTGCCAGCAGAAGAACGGGACAGGTTGGGGGCTACACCTTC. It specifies CASRRTGQVGGYTF.

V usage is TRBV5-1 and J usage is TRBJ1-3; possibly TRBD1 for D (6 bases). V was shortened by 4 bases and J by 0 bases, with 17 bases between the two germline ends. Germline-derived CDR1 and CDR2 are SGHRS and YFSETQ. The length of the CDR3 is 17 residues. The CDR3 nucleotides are TGCGCCAGCAGCCTCTCGGGGGGGCCCAACTCTGGAAACACCATATATTTT. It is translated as CASSLSGGPNSGNTIYF.

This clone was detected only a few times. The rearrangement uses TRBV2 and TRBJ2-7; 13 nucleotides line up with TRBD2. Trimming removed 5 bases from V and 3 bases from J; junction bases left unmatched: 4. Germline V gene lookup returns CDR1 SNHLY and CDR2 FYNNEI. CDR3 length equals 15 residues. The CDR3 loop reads CASSRTSGSLYEQYF. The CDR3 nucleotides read TGTGCCAGCAGTAGGACTAGCGGGAGTCTCTACGAGCAGTACTTC.

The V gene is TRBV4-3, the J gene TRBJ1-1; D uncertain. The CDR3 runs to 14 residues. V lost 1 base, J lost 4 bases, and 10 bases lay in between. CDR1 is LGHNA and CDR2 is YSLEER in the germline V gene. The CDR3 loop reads CASSQGSKATEAFF. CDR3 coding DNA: TGCGCCAGCAGCCAAGGTAGCAAGGCCACTGAAGCTTTCTTT.